Below, 5 T cell receptor beta chains from the same sample are listed, as sequenced in a study of tumor-infiltrating lymphocytes in primary liver carcinoma. From 500 ng of total RNA, TCR beta-specific cDNA was reverse-transcribed using a constant-region primer. The TCR beta library was amplified through three nested multiplex PCR rounds in a modified ARM-PCR procedure. The first two PCR rounds used TRBV1-TRBV30 primers with a Cbeta primer, roughly 10 cycles each. MiXCR was run by TCRdb on the multiplex PCR reads, yielding one entry per CDR3 protein. The sample includes roughly 40,000 distinct CDR3 sequences, more than 60% of them seen just once. Between about 20 and 30 mg of unsorted bulk tissue served as the source from which RNA and DNA were co-extracted. Sequencing input: tumor-adjacent normal liver tissue. All receptors come from a woman in her thirties with primary liver carcinoma and hepatitis B virus infection.

The chain carries TRBV6-1 and TRBJ2-7; 7 nucleotides align to TRBD2. Trimming took 9 bases from V and 4 from J; bases not matched to a gene: 9. The CDR3 has 13 residues. The V gene's germline CDR1 is MNHNS and CDR2 SASEGT. CDR3 DNA sequence: TGTGCCAGTAGCCATCGGGAGGTGTACGAGCAGTACTTC. This codes for CASSHREVYEQYF.

For this clonotype: Since the CDR3 does not end with the conserved phenylalanine or tryptophan, this likely comes from a read error. The DNA is left out, because the CDR3 cannot be placed on it with certainty; the CDR3 is given as TCRdb lists it. V usage is TRBV11-1 and J usage is TRBJ2-7. A total of 14 residues make up the CDR3, ends included. Germline CDR1 is SGHAT and CDR2 is FQDESV (reference sequence). Here the CDR3 reads CASSLATASYEKYP.

Comments on this clonotype: At one boundary the junction diverges from the germline segment, which might be a read error. This rearrangement joins TRBV4-1 to TRBJ2-1; 11 positions agree with TRBD2. This CDR3 region has 15 residues. Germline assignment: CDR1 MGHRA and CDR2 YSYEKL. The CDR3 nucleotides read TGCGCCAGCAACCAACCCGGGACTAGCGGTAATGAGCGGTTCTTC. Translating it yields CASNQPGTSGNERFF.

About this clonotype itself: The junction does not match germline at one end; this may be a read error. The genes are TRBV6-6 and TRBJ1-1; TRBD1 matches 9 bases. Germline assignment: CDR1 MNHNY and CDR2 SVGAGI (reference sequence). The CDR3 covers 17 residues. CDR3 sequence: CARSYPVRDRENTKAFF. CDR3 DNA sequence: TGTGCCAGAAGTTACCCGGTACGGGACAGGGAGAACACTAAAGCTTTCTTT.

Comment on this clonotype: At one end the junction does not follow the germline gene, possibly because of a read error. The V and J genes are TRBV11-2 and TRBJ1-2; 7 positions agree with TRBD1. This CDR3 spans 13 amino acids. From germline, CDR1 is SGHAT and CDR2 FQNNGV. Here the CDR3 reads CASTQGGGWGYAF. The CDR3 coding sequence is TGCGCCAGCACTCAGGGGGGGGGGTGGGGCTACGCCTTC.